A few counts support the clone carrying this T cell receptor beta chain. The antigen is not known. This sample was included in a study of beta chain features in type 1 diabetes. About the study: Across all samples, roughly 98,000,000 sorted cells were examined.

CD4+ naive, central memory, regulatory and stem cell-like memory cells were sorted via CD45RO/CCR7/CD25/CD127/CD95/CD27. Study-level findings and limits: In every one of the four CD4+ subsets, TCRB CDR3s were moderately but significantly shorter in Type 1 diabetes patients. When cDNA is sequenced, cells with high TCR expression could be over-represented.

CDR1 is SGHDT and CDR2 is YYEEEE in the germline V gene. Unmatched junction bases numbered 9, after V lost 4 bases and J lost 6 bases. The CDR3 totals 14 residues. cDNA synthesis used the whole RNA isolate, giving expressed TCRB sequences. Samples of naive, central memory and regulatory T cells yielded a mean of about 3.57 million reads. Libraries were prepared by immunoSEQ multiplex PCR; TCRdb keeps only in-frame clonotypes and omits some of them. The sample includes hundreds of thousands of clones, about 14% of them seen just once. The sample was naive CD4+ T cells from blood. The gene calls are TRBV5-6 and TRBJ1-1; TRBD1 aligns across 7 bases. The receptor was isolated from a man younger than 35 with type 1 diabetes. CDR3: CASSRGQSNAEAFF. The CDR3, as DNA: TGTGCCAGCAGCCGGGGACAGTCAAACGCTGAAGCTTTCTTT.